These T cell receptor beta chains were read from a single sample in a study of cytomegalovirus exposure and HLA in healthy donors. Measured with immunoSEQ multiplex PCR; TCRdb has only the in-frame clones, and not every one. Among 90,000 to 140,000 clones listed, 78% were seen once. The specimen sequenced was PBMCs. Receptors were obtained from a man aged 30 to 45 in good health and CMV-seronegative. Each CDR3 is given with its conserved first and last residue. Expanded clones get a size class; other rows say once, few or many, or leave the size out.

V gene,clone size,J gene,CDR3 protein
TRBV6-6,NA,TRBJ2-7,CASSYSTPGDYEQYF
TRBV15,NA,TRBJ1-1,CATSRAKTVEAFF
TRBV10-3,NA,TRBJ2-7,CAISGTSGAYEQYF
TRBV7-5,NA,TRBJ2-1,CVRSLGGSSYNEQFF
TRBV19,NA,TRBJ2-7,CASSIEVSPYEQYF
TRBV6-5,NA,TRBJ1-3,CATKGVGNTIYF
TRBV9,NA,TRBJ1-2,CASSAQGYGYTF
TRBV5-1,NA,TRBJ1-6,CASSRDLGGAAGFIYNSPLHF
TRBV9,once,TRBJ2-7,CASSVGLPPSYEQYF
TRBV28,NA,TRBJ2-3,CASSLQSSEDTQYF
TRBV5-1,once,TRBJ2-5,CASSSQETQYF
TRBV5-1,NA,TRBJ1-2,CASSSPGQPYGYTF
TRBV2,NA,TRBJ2-5,CASSEPGELSQETQYF
TRBV5-4,NA,TRBJ2-5,CASSSLFDREETQYF
TRBV25-1,few,NA,CASSGTVSYEQYF
TRBV5-4,NA,TRBJ2-4,CASSSDSLAKNIQYF
TRBV7-9,NA,TRBJ2-7,CSSSLATYEQYF
TRBV5-1,NA,TRBJ2-3,CASSGLAGEDTQYF
TRBV27,NA,TRBJ2-1,CASRSTRGGEQFF
TRBV5-6,once,TRBJ2-1,CASSWDRDYNEQFF
TRBV7-2,NA,TRBJ2-1,CASSPTSGGGEQFF
TRBV27,few,TRBJ2-7,CASSLGSLHEQYF
TRBV7-9,NA,TRBJ1-2,CASRDPADRGFLGYTF
TRBV4-1,NA,TRBJ2-7,CASSQVPLAGSYEQYF
TRBV6-5,NA,TRBJ1-1,CASSYRGNTEAFF
TRBV29-1,NA,TRBJ2-7,CSVEGANYEQYF
TRBV19,NA,TRBJ1-4,CASSKRVVSEKLFF
TRBV2,NA,TRBJ1-6,CASSRADRVDNSPLHF
TRBV10-1,NA,TRBJ2-5,CASAGGVQETQYF
TRBV2,NA,TRBJ2-4,CAGSAGTLQYF
TRBV10-1,NA,TRBJ2-1,CASSESGLLNEQFF
TRBV13,NA,TRBJ2-7,CASSLGFGRGRGEQYF
TRBV5-4,NA,TRBJ1-1,CASSLLRPTNTEAFF
TRBV6-1,NA,NA,CASSDFAVGGNYEQYF
TRBV30,NA,TRBJ2-7,CAWGNTRTSGRSGEQYF
TRBV2,NA,TRBJ2-7,CASRRGLGEQYF
TRBV5-4,NA,TRBJ2-3,CASTPGTSDTQYF
TRBV28,NA,TRBJ1-2,CASSLHVGYTF
TRBV7-9,few,TRBJ2-1,CASSWDSLSLNEQFF